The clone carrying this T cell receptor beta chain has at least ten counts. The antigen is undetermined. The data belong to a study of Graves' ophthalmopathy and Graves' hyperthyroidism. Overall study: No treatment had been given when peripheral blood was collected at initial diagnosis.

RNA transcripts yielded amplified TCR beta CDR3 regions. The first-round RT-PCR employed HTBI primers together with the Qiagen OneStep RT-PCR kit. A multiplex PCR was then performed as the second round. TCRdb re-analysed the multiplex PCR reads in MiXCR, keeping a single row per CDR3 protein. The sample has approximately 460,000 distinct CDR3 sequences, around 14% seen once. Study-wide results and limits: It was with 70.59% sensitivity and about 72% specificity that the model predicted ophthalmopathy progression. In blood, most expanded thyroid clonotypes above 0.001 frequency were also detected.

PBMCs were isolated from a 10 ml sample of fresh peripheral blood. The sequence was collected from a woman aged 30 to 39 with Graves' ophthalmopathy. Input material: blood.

The CDR3 DNA is TGTGCCAGCAGTTACCGGGACAGCGGTGAAGCTTTCTTT. The encoded protein is CASSYRDSGEAFF. The J gene is TRBJ1-1, the V gene TRBV12-3 or TRBV12-4; the match to TRBD1 covers 7 bases. The CDR3 has 13 residues. The ends lost 4 bases at V and 7 bases at J; junction bases unmatched: 6.